The 13 T cell receptor beta chains in this list originate from one sample, sequenced in a study of beta chain features in type 1 diabetes. Study observations and caveats: Across all four CD4+ subsets, people with type 1 diabetes showed modestly shorter TCRB CDR3s.

Reverse transcribing all isolated RNA meant expressed TCRB transcripts were sequenced. The method was immunoSEQ multiplex PCR; TCRdb's version includes in-frame clones alone and lacks a portion of them. The sample lists more than 300,000 clones, over 8.5% occurring once. Their recognized antigens are unknown. Input material: central memory CD4+ T cells from blood. The receptors derive from a man aged 25 to 40 with type 1 diabetes.

This clone was seen more than once but under ten times. The chain has TRBV28 and TRBJ2-3; TRBD1 or TRBD2 may be the D gene (5 bases each). Trimming pared 8 bases from V and 4 bases from J, leaving 22 bases between. The CDR3 spans 16 residues. The germline CDR1 and CDR2 sequences are MDHEN and SYDVKM. The CDR3 bases are TGTGCCAGCGCCCCTTGGGACCCCTTAACAGCAGATACGCAGTATTTT. Protein: CASAPWDPLTADTQYF.

This clone appeared a few times. The genes are TRBV5-1 and TRBJ1-1; a possible D gene is TRBD1 (6 bases). Per the germline V gene, CDR1 is SGHRS and CDR2 is YFSETQ. The germline V and J ends were trimmed by 0 bases and 0 bases, with 9 bases remaining between them. The CDR3 covers 15 residues. The CDR3 bases are TGCGCCAGCAGCTTGGGGACAGACCTGAACACTGAAGCTTTCTTT. Protein product: CASSLGTDLNTEAFF.

About this clone itself: Different DNA sequences within this sample yield the same CDR3. CDR3 residues: CASSYSDSSGANVLTF. DNA of the CDR3: TGTGCCAGCAGTTACTCGGACAGCTCTGGGGCCAACGTCCTGACTTTC. The chain has TRBV6-5 and TRBJ2-6, with D tentatively TRBD1 (6 bases). The germline CDR1 and CDR2 sequences are MNHEY and SVGAGI. V was trimmed by 0 bases and J by 0 bases, leaving 6 bases between them. The CDR3 has 16 residues.

This clone was seen a handful of times. The V call is TRBV7-9, the J call TRBJ2-7; D is ambiguous. Germline V gene sequence: CDR1 SEHNR, CDR2 FQNEAQ (reference sequence). Trimming pared 0 bases from V and 0 bases from J, leaving 12 bases between. This CDR3 is built from 16 residues. CDR3 sequence reads: CASSLALGRSSYEQYF. DNA of the CDR3: TGTGCCAGCAGCTTAGCGTTAGGCCGAAGCTCCTACGAGCAGTACTTC.

This clone was seen a few times. This sequence joins TRBV11-2 and TRBJ2-5; 10 bases fit TRBD1. This CDR3 spans 16 amino acids. Germline V gene data show CDR1 as SGHAT and CDR2 as FQNNGV. J gave up 5 bases and V 4 bases, and 10 bases lay outside the gene matches. As DNA, the CDR3 is TGTGCCAGCAGCTCGAACCAACCGGGACAGGGGGAGACCCAGTACTTC. Translated, it gives CASSSNQPGQGETQYF.

Many counts were recorded for this clone. V and J are TRBV5-6 and TRBJ2-7; D gene uncertain. V lost 4 bases and J 5 bases, leaving 7 bases between the germline ends. This CDR3 spans 11 amino acids. Germline CDR1 is SGHDT and CDR2 is YYEEEE. As DNA, the CDR3 is TGTGCCAGCAGCCTCCAGCACGAGCAGTACTTC. It encodes CASSLQHEQYF.

This clone was counted many times. The rearrangement uses TRBV9 and TRBJ1-4; 7 nucleotides line up with TRBD1. Germline V gives CDR1 SGDLS, CDR2 YYNGEE. This CDR3 region has 17 residues. With 0 bases clipped from V and 1 base from J, the junction kept 6 bases outside the gene matches. CDR3 nucleotide sequence: TGTGCCAGCAGCGTAGGTAGAAGGGGGCGAACTAATGAAAAACTGTTTTTT. Its protein product is CASSVGRRGRTNEKLFF.

V and J are TRBV5-4 and TRBJ2-4; D gene uncertain. Germline V lookup: CDR1 SGHNT, CDR2 YYREEE (reference sequence). There are 14 residues in the CDR3. Trimming removed 4 bases at V and 6 bases at J, with 14 bases between. DNA of the CDR3: TGTGCCAGCAGCCCCGGGTCCTTGGGAAACATTCAGTACTTC. This gives the protein CASSPGSLGNIQYF.

In this sample, this clone turned up a few times. The chain couples TRBV28 to TRBJ1-6; possibly TRBD1 for D (6 bases). Germline-derived CDR1 and CDR2 are MDHEN and SYDVKM. The CDR3 covers 13 residues. V was cut by 6 bases and J by 5 bases, with 8 bases left in between. The DNA for the CDR3 is TGTGCCAGCAGCGGACAGAATAATTCACCCCTCCACTTT. It is translated as CASSGQNNSPLHF.

CDR3 coding DNA: TGTGCCAGCAGCTTGTCCGCCTCTGGGGCCAACGTCCTGACTTTC. It encodes CASSLSASGANVLTF. V is TRBV11-2 and J is TRBJ2-6; D remains ambiguous. Trimming stripped 3 bases from V and 0 bases from J, with 6 bases between. CDR1 is SGHAT and CDR2 is FQNNGV in the germline V gene. The CDR3 is 15 amino acids.

This clone was recorded at least ten times. The chain uses TRBV27 and TRBJ2-4, with D possibly TRBD2 on 5 matching bases. The CDR3 is 11 residues long. CDR1 and CDR2 (germline): MNHEY, SMNVEV (reference sequence). V was cut by 3 bases and J by 9 bases, with 6 bases left in between. As DNA, the CDR3 is TGTGCCAGCAGTTTTCGGGGCATTCAGTACTTC. Amino acids: CASSFRGIQYF.

This clone was detected only a few times. A far larger clone differs by one base, so this is likely a read error. The chain employs TRBV14 and TRBJ2-2; D not certain. The CDR3 is 14 residues long. Germline V lookup: CDR1 SGHDN, CDR2 FVKESK. Between the trimmed V and J ends, which lost 0 bases and 1 base, there was a span of 3 bases. The CDR3 bases are TGTGCCAGCAGCCAAGAGCAGAACACCGGGGAGCTGTTTTTT. Translating it yields CASSQEQNTGELFF.

This clone has only a few counts. The gene calls are TRBV19 and TRBJ2-7; D gene unclear. The V end was cut by 3 bases, the J end by 1 base, with 10 bases between. Germline V CDR1 and CDR2: LNHDA, SQIVND (reference sequence). The CDR3 extends over 14 amino acids. The CDR3 sequence is CASSIQADSYEQYF. The CDR3 DNA is TGTGCCAGTAGTATTCAGGCAGATTCCTACGAGCAGTACTTC. Full variable domain (missing parts from reference TRBV19 and TRBJ2-7): DGGITQSPKYLFRKEGQNVTLSCEQNLNHDAMYWYRQDPGQGLRLIYYSQIVNDFQKGDIAEGYSVSREKKESFPLTVTSAQKNPTAFYLCASSIQADSYEQYFGPGTRLTVT.